This T cell receptor (beta chain) came from a study of blood T cell repertoires in COVID-19. Study information: Researchers got acute and convalescent COVID-19 samples from the United States, Italy and Spain.

As processed by the authors: Nucleated cell number was recorded as an estimate derived from reference gene primer amplification. Data came from immunoSEQ multiplex PCR; TCRdb stores just in-frame clones and leaves some out. Clonal size and the V and J genes are those of that table, whereas D and trimming came from the DNA. The sample has hundreds of thousands of clones; approximately 92% are singletons. The CDR3 is 14 residues long. The V end lost 2 bases, the J end lost 3 bases, and 9 bases lay between the germline ends. Germline CDR1 and CDR2: MNHEY and SMNVEV (reference sequence). Recovered status applied to Cohort 3 donors who had two consecutive negative PCRs. It also applied to those with clearance or with symptom resolution.

The sequence was collected from a man aged 25-40 years who had recovered from COVID-19. The chain recombines TRBV27 with TRBJ2-3, with D possibly matching TRBD2 (6 bases). The sequencing sample was made of PBMCs or T cells enriched from blood (not recorded which). CDR3 residues: CASSLAGTTDTQYF. CDR3 bases: TGTGCCAGCAGTTTAGCGGGAACGACAGATACGCAGTATTTT.